The rows below give T cell receptor beta chains drawn from one sample of a study of cytomegalovirus exposure and HLA in healthy donors. Measured with immunoSEQ multiplex PCR; TCRdb has only the in-frame clones, and not every one. The data show about 50,000 clones, just over 85% seen once. The sample comprised PBMCs. The receptors stem from a young woman in good health and CMV-seronegative. Both conserved end residues are part of each CDR3. Fields, in order: clone size, V gene, D gene, J gene, CDR3 protein, CDR3 DNA. D genes are given only for firm matches. Size is omitted from some rows. Given values are once, few, many or a class for expanded clones.

once	TRBV6-5	TRBD1	TRBJ1-5	CASSRDRSSNQPQHF	TGTGCCAGCAGCAGGGACAGATCAAGCAATCAGCCCCAGCATTTT
.	TRBV30	.	TRBJ2-3	CAWIIGVGSTDTQYF	TGTGCCTGGATTATCGGGGTGGGAAGCACAGATACGCAGTATTTT
.	TRBV5-1	TRBD1	TRBJ1-1	CASSAEGLRDRGGGTEAFF	TGCGCCAGCAGCGCCGAGGGACTTAGGGACAGGGGAGGTGGCACTGAAGCTTTCTTT
once	TRBV29-1	.	TRBJ2-7	CSVRQAYEQYF	TGCAGCGTTAGACAGGCCTACGAGCAGTACTTC
.	TRBV28	.	TRBJ2-7	CASSVPGLLSYEQYF	TGTGCCAGCAGCGTTCCGGGACTTCTCTCCTACGAGCAGTACTTC
.	TRBV28	.	TRBJ2-7	CASSPGTLGSYEQYF	TGTGCCAGCAGTCCCGGGACACTCGGGTCCTACGAGCAGTACTTC
.	TRBV4-3	TRBD1	TRBJ1-2	CASSQDQGQGEGGYGYTF	TGCGCCAGCAGCCAAGATCAGGGACAGGGGGAAGGGGGCTATGGCTACACCTTC
.	TRBV10-3	.	TRBJ1-2	CATRADSLNYGYTF	TGTGCCACCAGGGCGGACAGCCTCAACTATGGCTACACCTTC
.	TRBV11-2	.	TRBJ2-7	CASSLTQPYEQYF	TGTGCCAGCAGCTTAACACAGCCCTACGAGCAGTACTTC
.	TRBV5-1	TRBD2	TRBJ2-7	CASTTGTSGAYEQYF	TGCGCCAGCACCACCGGGACTAGCGGAGCATACGAGCAGTACTTC
.	TRBV30	TRBD1	TRBJ1-4	CAWMRQGGEKLFF	TGTGCCTGGATGAGACAGGGAGGTGAAAAACTGTTTTTT
.	TRBV5-6	TRBD1	TRBJ2-7	CASRMGQVSSYEQYF	TGTGCCAGCAGAATGGGACAGGTCAGCTCCTACGAGCAGTACTTC
once	TRBV2	TRBD2	TRBJ2-3	CASSGLGLVTDTQYF	TGTGCCAGCAGTGGTTTGGGACTAGTAACAGATACGCAGTATTTT
few	TRBV4-3	TRBD1	TRBJ2-3	CASSQARKGDREVEDTQYF	TGCGCCAGCAGCCAAGCCCGGAAGGGGGACAGGGAGGTAGAAGATACGCAGTATTTT
.	TRBV6-1	TRBD1	TRBJ1-2	CASSAQTGFPSYTF	TGTGCCAGCAGTGCCCAGACAGGGTTTCCTAGCTACACCTTC
.	TRBV11-1	.	TRBJ2-1	CASSAGWNEQFF	TGTGCCAGCAGCGCAGGCTGGAATGAGCAGTTCTTC
.	TRBV6-5	.	TRBJ1-1	CASSRGGTEAFF	TGTGCCAGCAGTCGGGGGGGCACTGAAGCTTTCTTT
.	TRBV9	TRBD2	TRBJ2-7	CASSVFPTSATYEQYF	TGTGCCAGCAGCGTATTTCCCACTAGCGCGACCTACGAGCAGTACTTC
.	TRBV28	.	TRBJ1-3	CASSLPGTLSGNTIYF	TGTGCCAGCAGTTTGCCTGGGACTCTCTCTGGAAACACCATATATTTT
.	TRBV2	.	TRBJ1-2	CASSGDLSYGYTF	TGTGCCAGCAGTGGGGACTTAAGCTATGGCTACACCTTC
.	TRBV25-1	.	TRBJ2-7	CASSDSGLYEQYF	TGTGCCAGCAGTGACTCGGGTCTCTACGAGCAGTACTTC
.	TRBV7-2	TRBD1	TRBJ1-2	CASSLTGSYGYTF	TGTGCCAGCAGCTTGACAGGGTCGTATGGCTACACCTTC
.	TRBV5-6	.	TRBJ1-4	CASSLDVFGEKLFF	TGTGCCAGCAGCTTGGACGTCTTCGGTGAAAAACTGTTTTTT
.	TRBV7-6	TRBD1	TRBJ1-2	CASSLEGGRTSANYGYTF	TGTGCCAGCAGCTTAGAAGGGGGCAGGACGTCCGCTAACTATGGCTACACCTTC
.	TRBV19	TRBD1	TRBJ1-1	CASSGQANTEAFF	TGTGCCAGTAGCGGACAGGCCAACACTGAAGCTTTCTTT
.	TRBV5-1	TRBD2	TRBJ2-7	CASSRGSGNVGEQYF	TGCGCCAGCAGCAGGGGTAGCGGGAACGTTGGAGAGCAGTACTTC
.	TRBV4-3	.	TRBJ1-1	CASSQGPGRGTEAFF	TGCGCCAGCAGCCAAGGTCCAGGTAGAGGGACTGAAGCTTTCTTT
few	TRBV7-9	TRBD1	TRBJ1-4	CVSEGAGEKLFF	TGTGTCTCGGAGGGGGCAGGTGAAAAACTGTTTTTT
.	TRBV27	.	TRBJ1-1	CASSLLRGYTEAFF	TGTGCCAGCAGTTTACTTAGAGGATACACTGAAGCTTTCTTT
once	TRBV18	.	TRBJ2-1	CASSLRWGRTNNEQFF	TGTGCCAGCTCACTACGTTGGGGGCGAACGAACAATGAGCAGTTCTTC
.	TRBV21-1	.	TRBJ2-7	CASCRGPSYEQYF	TGTGCCAGCTGCAGGGGGCCCTCCTACGAGCAGTACTTC
.	TRBV15	.	TRBJ2-7	CATSSGQLYEQYF	TGTGCCACCAGCAGTGGACAGCTGTACGAGCAGTACTTC
.	TRBV5-4	TRBD1	TRBJ2-3	CASRGGQAADTQYF	TGTGCCAGCAGGGGGGGACAGGCGGCAGATACGCAGTATTTT
.	TRBV7-2	.	TRBJ2-7	CASSLDRESYEQYF	TGTGCCAGCAGCTTAGATCGGGAATCTTACGAGCAGTACTTC
.	TRBV6-6	.	TRBJ1-5	CASISGRGRQPQHF	TGTGCCAGCATCTCGGGGCGGGGACGTCAGCCCCAGCATTTT
.	TRBV6-4	.	TRBJ2-2	CASSGDRFTGELFF	TGTGCCAGCAGTGGCGACAGGTTCACCGGGGAGCTGTTTTTT
.	TRBV19	.	TRBJ2-1	CASSIGGWAGTNEQFF	TGTGCCAGTAGTATCGGTGGATGGGCGGGGACTAATGAGCAGTTCTTC
.	TRBV6-6	.	TRBJ1-1	CASSYSGQGGTEAFF	TGTGCCAGCAGTTACTCGGGGCAGGGAGGGACTGAAGCTTTCTTT
.	TRBV5-1	TRBD2	TRBJ2-3	CASSVRAGGTDTQYF	TGCGCCAGCAGCGTGAGGGCGGGAGGCACAGATACGCAGTATTTT
.	TRBV6-5	TRBD2	TRBJ2-3	CASSPAGVPKAQYF	TGTGCCAGCAGCCCAGCGGGGGTCCCAAAGGCGCAGTATTTT
.	TRBV5-5	TRBD1	TRBJ1-5	CASSPRTGDYSNQPQHF	TGTGCCAGCAGCCCTAGGACAGGGGACTATAGCAATCAGCCCCAGCATTTT
.	TRBV27	TRBD1	TRBJ2-7	CASSFGTAYEQYF	TGTGCCAGCAGTTTCGGGACAGCCTACGAGCAGTACTTC
.	TRBV19	.	TRBJ1-2	CASREAGGGSYGYTF	TGTGCCAGTAGGGAGGCGGGGGGCGGAAGCTATGGCTACACCTTC
.	TRBV29-1	.	TRBJ2-3	CSARRDSTSTDTQYF	TGCAGCGCTCGCCGGGACTCCACTAGCACAGATACGCAGTATTTT
.	TRBV28	TRBD2	TRBJ2-1	CASMVAGGPGDEQFF	TGTGCCAGCATGGTAGCGGGAGGGCCTGGGGATGAGCAGTTCTTC
.	TRBV28	TRBD2	TRBJ2-2	CASSFYSGTGELFF	TGTGCCAGCAGTTTTTATAGCGGGACCGGGGAGCTGTTTTTT
.	TRBV2	.	TRBJ2-1	CASGGLLSASYNEQFF	TGTGCCAGCGGAGGACTTCTCTCGGCATCCTACAATGAGCAGTTCTTC
.	TRBV14	.	TRBJ2-5	CASSQPIGGTGTQYF	TGTGCCAGCAGCCAGCCCATTGGCGGTACGGGGACCCAGTACTTC
.	TRBV5-1	TRBD1	TRBJ1-3	CASSLEGQGRNTIYF	TGCGCCAGCAGCTTGGAGGGACAGGGGAGAAACACCATATATTTT
.	TRBV11-2	.	TRBJ1-2	CASSLEYSRVAYGYTF	TGTGCCAGCAGCTTAGAATACAGCAGGGTTGCCTATGGCTACACCTTC
few	TRBV19	TRBD2	TRBJ2-1	CASSIYGGSTFF	TGTGCCAGTAGTATCTACGGCGGGAGCACGTTCTTC
.	TRBV11-2	.	TRBJ2-1	CASSFPSRNEQFF	TGTGCCAGCAGCTTCCCGTCTCGGAATGAGCAGTTCTTC
.	TRBV6-5	.	TRBJ1-1	CASRQDKRGYGEAFF	TGTGCCAGCAGACAGGACAAACGGGGGTATGGTGAAGCTTTCTTT